This TCR beta chain came from a study of T cells after yellow fever vaccination. Study at large: With SMART-Seq v4 Ultra Low Input, the fractions containing low cell numbers were prepared.

TCRdb reanalysed the 5' RACE reads using MiXCR and keeps one entry per CDR3 protein. The sample consists of 450,000 to 600,000 distinct CDR3 sequences, roughly 13% of them appearing once. The study's findings and limits: Abundant clonotypes from the bulk population could get into FACS-sorted repertoires as contaminants. Relatively few clonotypes were ones that appeared in both CD4 and CD8 compartments.

This clonotype was picked up a small number of times. Its target is unknown. The CDR3 is made up of 14 amino acids. V lost 0 bases to trimming and J lost 7 bases, with 13 bases between them. From germline, CDR1 is SGDLS and CDR2 YYNGEE. This chain connects TRBV9 to TRBJ2-5; D perhaps matches TRBD2 (6 bases). The input for sequencing was PBMCs, taken on the day of the yellow fever booster vaccination. This TCR was recovered from a man younger than 40 who received the YFV17D yellow fever vaccine. CDR3 sequence (DNA): TGTGCCAGCAGCGTAGCACCGGGGCGGGGGACCCAGTACTTC. It yields the protein CASSVAPGRGTQYF.